These 30 T cell receptor beta chains were all obtained from the same sample, sequenced in a study of T cell responses to AZD1222 COVID-19 vaccine. Profiled with immunoSEQ multiplex PCR; TCRdb holds only in-frame clones, not every one. Among under 200,000 clones, about 91% were seen once, and the ten largest hold approximately 1.2%. The input for sequencing was peripheral blood, taken 28 days after the second AZD1222 dose. Receptor source: an adult who received the AZD1222 COVID-19 vaccine.

The chain uses TRBV6-5 and TRBJ1-2, with 8 bases fitting TRBD1. V lost 6 bases, J lost 8 bases, and 8 bases stayed unmatched. The CDR3 contains 13 residues. Germline CDR1 MNHEY, CDR2 SVGAGI. CDR3 region: CASRTRTGGGYTF. CDR3 coding DNA: TGTGCCAGCAGAACCCGAACAGGGGGAGGCTACACCTTC.

The gene calls are TRBV27 and TRBJ2-7, with no clear D. The CDR3 consists of 13 residues. V lost 3 bases and J 9 bases, leaving 15 bases between the germline ends. Germline assignment: CDR1 MNHEY and CDR2 SMNVEV (reference sequence). This CDR3 is CASSFNSTTGQYF. The CDR3 bases are TGTGCCAGCAGTTTCAACAGTACGACGGGGCAGTACTTC.

The chain couples TRBV11-2 to TRBJ2-7; weak D call: TRBD2 (6 bases). The CDR3 totals 14 residues. The V gene's germline CDR1 is SGHAT and CDR2 FQNNGV. The chain's CDR3 is CACGLRREYYEQYF. CDR3 nucleotide sequence: TGTGCGTGCGGGCTTCGGCGGGAATACTACGAGCAGTACTTC.

The chain has TRBV5-1 and TRBJ1-1, with D possibly TRBD1 on 5 matching bases. CDR3 length: 14 amino acids. V gave up 5 bases and J gave up 0 bases, with 11 bases separating them. Germline V gene data show CDR1 as SGHRS and CDR2 as YFSETQ. Here the CDR3 reads CASRIQGLNTEAFF. The CDR3 coding sequence is TGCGCCAGCAGAATTCAGGGTCTGAACACTGAAGCTTTCTTT.

The V gene is TRBV3-1 (or the pseudogene TRBV3-2), the J gene TRBJ2-2; no reliable D call. This CDR3 is built from 16 residues. V lost 7 bases, J lost 4 bases, and 19 bases lay in between. CDR1 LGHDT and CDR2 YNNKEL come from the germline V gene (reference sequence). The CDR3 sequence: CASTQAEGMVTGELFF. CDR3 nucleotide sequence: TGTGCCAGCACCCAGGCAGAAGGGATGGTCACCGGGGAGCTGTTTTTT.

This chain uses TRBV3-1 (or the pseudogene TRBV3-2) with TRBJ1-1; tentatively, D is TRBD1 (6 bases). CDR3 size: 19 residues. Germline V gene sequence: CDR1 LGHDT, CDR2 YNNKEL (reference sequence). V dropped 1 base and J dropped 0 bases, with 21 bases sitting between them. CDR3 sequence reads: CASSQVGVGGLVLNTEAFF. The CDR3 nucleotides are TGTGCCAGCAGCCAAGTGGGAGTTGGGGGGCTCGTTCTGAACACTGAAGCTTTCTTT.

The chain links TRBV30 to TRBJ1-5, with a tentative D call TRBD1 (6 bases). This CDR3 comprises 14 residues. Germline V gene data show CDR1 as GTSNPN and CDR2 as SVGIG (reference sequence). With 3 bases removed from V and 7 bases from J, the gap between germline ends came to 16 bases. The DNA of the CDR3 is TGTGCCTGGAGCCTAGGGGGTGTTGGGCAGCCCCAGCATTTT. Translated, it gives CAWSLGGVGQPQHF.

This chain links TRBV3-1 (or the pseudogene TRBV3-2) with TRBJ1-2; D might be TRBD1 (6 bases). Per germline, CDR1 LGHDT and CDR2 YNNKEL (reference sequence). The CDR3 covers 15 residues. The V end lost 2 bases, the J end lost 6 bases, and 16 bases lay between the germline ends. This CDR3 is CASSQSHGGGDGYTF. The CDR3 DNA reads TGTGCCAGCAGCCAATCCCATGGGGGGGGCGATGGCTACACCTTC.

The chain combines TRBV9 with TRBJ1-6, with TRBD1 matching over 10 bases. The J segment lost 7 bases and the V segment lost 4 bases, leaving 5 bases of the junction unmatched. The V gene's germline CDR1 is SGDLS and CDR2 YYNGEE. The CDR3 is made up of 15 amino acids. CDR3: CASSRDRGLNSPLHF. CDR3 nucleotide sequence: TGTGCCAGCAGCCGGGACAGGGGTTTGAATTCACCCCTCCACTTT.

The rearrangement uses TRBV5-8 and TRBJ2-3; TRBD2 matches at 11 bases. The J segment lost 2 bases and the V segment lost 6 bases, leaving 5 bases of the junction unmatched. Germline V gene sequence: CDR1 SGHTS, CDR2 YDEGEE. This CDR3 region has 15 residues. The CDR3: CASNPGLAATDTQYF. CDR3 in DNA: TGTGCCAGCAATCCGGGACTAGCGGCCACAGATACGCAGTATTTT.

V is TRBV10-3 and J is TRBJ2-5; maybe TRBD2 (5 bases). There are 14 residues in the CDR3. Germline assignment: CDR1 ENHRY and CDR2 SYGVKD. The V and J ends lost 6 bases and 3 bases respectively, with 14 bases between them. The CDR3 sequence: CAISKVLEEETQYF. The CDR3 nucleotides read TGTGCCATCAGCAAGGTACTAGAGGAAGAGACCCAGTACTTC.

The chain has TRBV5-6 and TRBJ1-2; 12 nucleotides line up with TRBD1. Germline V gene sequence: CDR1 SGHDT, CDR2 YYEEEE. CDR3 length: 16 amino acids. V lost 0 bases and J lost 4; bases outside the gene matches: 4. CDR3 sequence reads: CASSLAGTGGGYGYTF. The DNA for the CDR3 is TGTGCCAGCAGCTTGGCCGGGACAGGGGGCGGCTATGGCTACACCTTC.

The genes are TRBV7-6 and TRBJ2-7; 8 bases fit TRBD2. There are 18 residues in the CDR3. In germline, CDR1 is SGHVS, CDR2 FNYEAQ. V gave up 0 bases and J gave up 0 bases; unmatched junction bases: 10. CDR3 nucleotides: TGTGCCAGCAGCTTAGCGCCGGGCGGGGGGCTTTCCTCCTACGAGCAGTACTTC. Protein sequence: CASSLAPGGGLSSYEQYF.

The chain has TRBV3-1 (or the pseudogene TRBV3-2) and TRBJ2-7; TRBD2 might be the D (5 bases). The length of the CDR3 is 16 residues. V was clipped by 0 bases and J by 0 bases, with 12 bases between them. Germline CDR1 LGHDT, CDR2 YNNKEL (reference sequence). The DNA for the CDR3 is TGTGCCAGCAGCCAAGATTTGAGGGAGCCCTCCTACGAGCAGTACTTC. It yields the protein CASSQDLREPSYEQYF.

The gene calls are TRBV27 and TRBJ2-1, with D perhaps assigned TRBD1 or TRBD2 (5 bases each). V lost 0 bases, J lost 3 bases, and 24 bases lay in between. Germline V CDR1 and CDR2: MNHEY, SMNVEV (reference sequence). The length of the CDR3 is 20 residues. CDR3 nucleotide sequence: TGTGCCAGCAGTTTATCGCGGGCGTATCTGGGACGGGCCTACTACAATGAGCAGTTCTTC. Encoded protein: CASSLSRAYLGRAYYNEQFF.

The chain uses TRBV6-5 and TRBJ2-7, with 9 bases matching TRBD1. Trimming removed 6 bases from V and 5 bases from J; junction bases left unmatched: 8. This CDR3 is built from 14 residues. Germline V lookup: CDR1 MNHEY, CDR2 SVGAGI. The CDR3 bases are TGTGCCAGCAGGGCGGGACAGGGTCTGAACGAGCAGTACTTC. Protein: CASRAGQGLNEQYF.

The CDR3 nucleotides are TGTGCCAGCAGTTTTTGGGCAGGGAGAAAAACTGAAGCTTTCTTT. This gives the protein CASSFWAGRKTEAFF. The chain couples TRBV27 to TRBJ1-1, with D possibly matching TRBD1 (5 bases). The CDR3 runs to 15 residues. From germline, CDR1 is MNHEY and CDR2 SMNVEV (reference sequence). Between the trimmed V and J ends, which lost 3 bases and 5 bases, there was a span of 16 bases.

The rearrangement links TRBV5-5 to TRBJ2-4, with D perhaps TRBD1 (5 bases). V gave up 0 bases and J gave up 6 bases, with 13 bases separating them. The CDR3 is 15 amino acids. Per germline, CDR1 SGHKS and CDR2 YYEKEE (reference sequence). The CDR3 DNA reads TGTGCCAGCAGCTTGGTGACAGCTCCCCGAAACATTCAGTACTTC. The encoded protein is CASSLVTAPRNIQYF. Filled out from reference TRBV5-5 and TRBJ2-4, the complete variable domain reads DAGVTQSPTHLIKTRGQQVTLRCSPISGHKSVSWYQQVLGQGPQFIFQYYEKEERGRGNFPDRFSARQFPNYSSELNVNALLLGDSALYLCASSLVTAPRNIQYFGAGTRLSVL.

V is TRBV15 and J is TRBJ1-1; TRBD1 matches at 7 bases. In germline, CDR1 is LNHNV, CDR2 YYDKDF (reference sequence). The CDR3 loop spans 15 amino acids. The ends lost 5 bases at V and 4 bases at J; junction bases unmatched: 10. The DNA of the CDR3 is TGTGCCACCAGCCAAGGGGAGCAGGGGGGCACTGAAGCTTTCTTT. This sequence encodes CATSQGEQGGTEAFF.

This clone appeared a single time. This chain joins TRBV4-3 and TRBJ2-1; D gene uncertain. The CDR3 spans 15 residues. V lost 4 bases and J lost 7, with 17 bases in between. CDR1 LGHNA and CDR2 YSLEER come from the germline V gene. The CDR3 is CASSLFGLERNEQFF. CDR3 DNA: TGCGCCAGCAGCCTCTTCGGGCTAGAAAGGAATGAGCAGTTCTTC.

The chain uses TRBV6-6 and TRBJ1-2, with D perhaps matching TRBD1 (5 bases). The CDR3 runs to 13 residues. V lost 7 bases to trimming and J lost 1 base, with 10 bases between them. Germline values: CDR1 MNHNY, CDR2 SVGAGI (reference sequence). The CDR3 is CASMPGGNYGYTF. In DNA, the CDR3 is TGTGCCAGCATGCCCGGGGGTAACTATGGCTACACCTTC.

The rearrangement links TRBV27 to TRBJ1-4; D remains ambiguous. There are 12 residues in the CDR3. The V gene lost 7 bases and the J gene lost 3 bases, with 6 bases spanning the gap. Germline V gene lookup returns CDR1 MNHEY and CDR2 SMNVEV (reference sequence). CDR3 nucleotides: TGTGCCAGCAAACAGCCTAATGAAAAACTGTTTTTT. Encoded protein: CASKQPNEKLFF.

This chain connects TRBV19 to TRBJ2-7; 9 bases map to TRBD1. Germline values: CDR1 LNHDA, CDR2 SQIVND (reference sequence). V dropped 5 bases and J dropped 2; count of bases not matched to a gene: 13. The CDR3 is 17 residues long. This CDR3 is CASSPSQGDRGAYEQYF. The CDR3 DNA is TGTGCCAGTAGTCCCTCTCAGGGTGACAGGGGGGCCTACGAGCAGTACTTC.

This chain links TRBV30 with TRBJ1-2; 12 bases are shared with TRBD1. V dropped 7 bases and J dropped 0; count of bases not matched to a gene: 15. Germline CDR1 GTSNPN, CDR2 SVGIG (reference sequence). The CDR3 is 18 amino acids. CDR3 bases: TGTGCCTCGCTCGGGACAGGGGGCGCGAGACCAGCTAACTATGGCTACACCTTC. Encoded protein: CASLGTGGARPANYGYTF.

The gene calls are TRBV28 and TRBJ2-7, with TRBD1 as a possible D gene (6 bases). The V gene's germline CDR1 is MDHEN and CDR2 SYDVKM. Trimming stripped 2 bases from V and 6 bases from J, with 8 bases between. The CDR3 length is 12 residues. CDR3 in DNA: TGTGCCAGCAGTTTACTAGGGGGCGAGCAGTACTTC. This gives the protein CASSLLGGEQYF.

This sequence joins TRBV28 and TRBJ2-7; D is possibly TRBD2 (5 bases). The germline V and J ends were trimmed by 4 bases and 2 bases, with 15 bases remaining between them. This CDR3 region has 15 residues. Germline assignment: CDR1 MDHEN and CDR2 SYDVKM. The CDR3 DNA follows: TGTGCCAGCAGTTCACCCGGAGGCGGAGCCTACGAGCAGTACTTC. It yields the protein CASSSPGGGAYEQYF.

The V gene is TRBV4-3, the J gene TRBJ1-6; D is uncertain. Germline V gene lookup returns CDR1 LGHNA and CDR2 YSLEER. The CDR3 length is 13 residues. Trimming took 1 base from V and 9 from J, leaving 7 bases between them. The chain's CDR3 is CASSQGASSPLHF. In DNA form, the CDR3 reads TGCGCCAGCAGCCAAGGGGCCAGTTCACCCCTCCACTTT.

The rearrangement joins TRBV6-5 to TRBJ2-5; tentatively, D is TRBD1 (7 bases). The V gene's germline CDR1 is MNHEY and CDR2 SVGAGI. The V gene lost 4 bases and the J gene lost 5 bases, with 8 bases spanning the gap. This CDR3 has 12 amino acids. In nucleotides, the CDR3 is TGTGCCAGCAGTTCAGGGGGGGAGACCCAGTACTTC. This translates into CASSSGGETQYF.

The gene calls are TRBV10-3 and TRBJ1-2, with D uncertain. Germline CDR1 reads ENHRY; CDR2 reads SYGVKD. V lost 4 bases and J lost 3, with 6 bases in between. This CDR3 comprises 12 residues. Here the CDR3 reads CAISAAHYGYTF. CDR3 in DNA: TGTGCCATCAGTGCGGCACACTATGGCTACACCTTC.

The CDR3 reads CASSPAPGWANVLTF. CDR3 coding DNA: TGTGCCAGTAGTCCCGCCCCAGGCTGGGCCAACGTCCTGACTTTC. V and J are TRBV19 and TRBJ2-6, with unresolved D. With 5 bases removed from V and 5 bases from J, the gap between germline ends came to 13 bases. The CDR3 is 15 residues long. The V gene's germline CDR1 is LNHDA and CDR2 SQIVND (reference sequence).